The 10 T cell receptor beta chains listed next were all sequenced from one sample in a study of T-cell memory formation after mild COVID-19. TCRdb analysed the 5' RACE reads with MiXCR anew, one entry per CDR3 protein. This table holds about 540,000 distinct CDR3 sequences, 20% found once. Sequenced sample: PBMCs or a T cell subset sorted from them (not recorded which). These receptors all stem from an adult woman who had mild COVID-19 (a few samples of this study predate the infection). Cell type and time point are not known.

The J gene is TRBJ2-7, the V gene TRBV5-1; TRBD1 or TRBD2 may be the D gene (7 bases each). Germline CDR1 and CDR2: SGHRS and YFSETQ. This CDR3 comprises 17 residues. The V end was cut by 4 bases, the J end by 3 bases, with 23 bases between. The CDR3 spells CASSPGEGAQPLYEQYF. CDR3 coding DNA: TGCGCCAGCAGCCCGGGGGAGGGGGCCCAACCACTCTACGAGCAGTACTTC.

This chain uses TRBV6-6 with TRBJ2-1; D unclear. The CDR3 is 13 residues long. CDR1 is MNHNY and CDR2 is SVGAGI in the germline V gene (reference sequence). Trimming took off 2 bases at V and 2 bases at J, with 4 bases between the two ends. The chain's CDR3 is CASSYPAYNEQFF. CDR3 nucleotide sequence: TGTGCCAGCAGTTACCCCGCCTACAATGAGCAGTTCTTC.

This clonotype appeared a few times. This chain uses TRBV12-3 or TRBV12-4 with TRBJ1-2; D may be TRBD1 (5 bases). Between the trimmed V and J ends, which lost 6 bases and 6 bases, there was a span of 17 bases. CDR3 size: 14 residues. CDR3 in DNA: TGTGCCAGCAGCCTCGTTTGGGGCGATAATGGCTACACCTTC. Translating gives CASSLVWGDNGYTF.

The rearrangement links TRBV6-1 to TRBJ2-1; possible D gene TRBD2, 5 bases. Germline V lookup: CDR1 MNHNS, CDR2 SASEGT. Trimming stripped 4 bases from V and 15 bases from J, with 13 bases between. The CDR3 is 11 amino acids. This CDR3 is CASSGGYRWFF. CDR3 coding DNA: TGTGCCAGCAGTGGAGGGTATCGATGGTTCTTC.

This clonotype was counted only a few times. V and J are TRBV12-3 or TRBV12-4 and TRBJ2-5; a weak D match, TRBD2 (5 bases). The CDR3 consists of 14 residues. Trimming cost V 5 bases and J 2 bases, with 12 bases left between them. CDR3 protein: CASSPTRGQETQYF. CDR3 bases: TGTGCCAGCAGTCCAACCCGCGGGCAAGAGACCCAGTACTTC.

The chain employs TRBV5-1 and TRBJ2-3, with D tentatively TRBD2 (6 bases). The length of the CDR3 is 16 residues. CDR1 and CDR2 from the germline V gene are SGHRS and YFSETQ. V lost 0 bases and J 0 bases, leaving 11 bases between the germline ends. The CDR3: CASSLVGSPSTDTQYF. The CDR3 coding sequence is TGCGCCAGCAGCTTGGTCGGGAGCCCTAGCACAGATACGCAGTATTTT.

Here the CDR3 DNA reads TGTGCCAGCAGTTTATCCGAACAAGGTGGCTACACCTTC. The encoded protein is CASSLSEQGGYTF. This chain joins TRBV27 and TRBJ1-2; D is unresolved. The CDR3 spans 13 residues. Germline V gene sequence: CDR1 MNHEY, CDR2 SMNVEV (reference sequence). The V gene lost 0 bases and the J gene lost 7 bases, with 9 bases spanning the gap.

The chain employs TRBV20-1 and TRBJ1-2, with TRBD1 as a possible D gene (6 bases). The CDR3 runs 18 residues. Trimming left V 3 bases short and J 8 bases short, with 31 bases between. Germline CDR1 is DFQATT and CDR2 is SNEGSKA (reference sequence). CDR3 region: CSARAPMGKDSTYGGYTF. In DNA, the CDR3 is TGCAGTGCTAGGGCCCCAATGGGAAAGGACAGCACCTACGGGGGCTACACCTTC.

The chain is built from TRBV12-3 or TRBV12-4 and TRBJ2-7; 7 nucleotides line up with TRBD1. V dropped 5 bases and J dropped 3; count of bases not matched to a gene: 7. This CDR3 is 14 amino acids long. The CDR3 is CASSRSGQYYEQYF. As DNA, the CDR3 is TGTGCCAGCAGTCGTTCGGGACAGTACTACGAGCAGTACTTC.

This clonotype came up a few times. The J gene is TRBJ1-1, the V gene TRBV4-1, with D uncertain. Germline lookup yields CDR1 MGHRA and CDR2 YSYEKL. The CDR3 spans 17 residues. The V gene lost 1 base and the J gene lost 7 bases, with 22 bases spanning the gap. In DNA, the CDR3 is TGCGCCAGCAGCCAAGGGGCCAGCTCGGCTCGGGGTGGTGAAGCTTTCTTT. Translated, it gives CASSQGASSARGGEAFF.